A selection of T cell receptor beta chains follows, all from one sample in a study of T cell clones after liver transplantation. Profiling relied on immunoSEQ multiplex PCR, and the TCRdb table lists in-frame clones only, not all of them. The table records about 75,000 clones, around four fifths of them present only once. The sequenced sample was CD4+ T cells from blood, obtained about 50 months after liver transplant. These receptors all come from a human patient who received a liver transplant. Some T cells could come from the graft donor. The CDR3 runs from the conserved cysteine through the conserved F or W. A D gene is named only where the DNA matches it firmly. Clone size appears in some rows only: once, few, many, or a class for an expanded clone.

.	TRBV6-6	.	TRBJ2-5	13	CASTALGAETQYF	TGTGCCAGCACCGCCCTGGGGGCCGAGACCCAGTACTTC
.	TRBV7-2	few	TRBJ1-5	13	CASSFGGNQPQHF	TGTGCCAGCAGCTTTGGGGGCAATCAGCCCCAGCATTTT
.	TRBV6-5	.	TRBJ2-7	14	CASSYSTGTYEQYF	TGTGCCAGCAGTTACTCCACAGGTACTTACGAGCAGTACTTC
.	TRBV7-9	.	TRBJ2-7	13	CASSLEQPYEQYF	TGTGCCAGCAGCTTAGAACAGCCCTACGAGCAGTACTTC
.	TRBV7-9	.	TRBJ1-5	14	CASSPRDGNQPQHF	TGTGCCAGCAGTCCCAGGGATGGCAATCAGCCCCAGCATTTT
.	TRBV7-9	.	TRBJ2-5	15	CASSPSRALQETQYF	TGTGCCAGCAGCCCCTCTCGGGCACTCCAAGAGACCCAGTACTTC
TRBD2	TRBV19	.	TRBJ2-3	16	CASSKGLAGRTDTQYF	TGTGCCAGTAGTAAGGGGCTAGCGGGTCGCACAGATACGCAGTATTTT
TRBD1	TRBV5-6	.	TRBJ1-5	18	CASSFRQGGSYSNQPQHF	TGTGCCAGCAGCTTTCGACAGGGGGGATCTTATAGCAATCAGCCCCAGCATTTT
.	TRBV28	.	TRBJ2-1	13	CASSLQGGNEQFF	TGTGCCAGCAGTTTGCAGGGGGGGAATGAGCAGTTCTTC
.	TRBV7-2	.	TRBJ1-6	17	CASSLLGHRAQNSPLHF	TGTGCCAGCAGCCTTTTGGGACATCGAGCCCAAAATTCACCCCTCCACTTT
TRBD2	TRBV7-2	.	TRBJ2-3	13	CATSGGAGDTQYF	TGTGCCACCAGCGGGGGGGCTGGAGATACGCAGTATTTT
.	TRBV2	many	TRBJ1-6	15	CASSVVPPKNSPLHF	TGTGCCAGCAGTGTAGTACCCCCAAAAAATTCACCCCTCCACTTT
.	TRBV19	.	TRBJ2-7	14	CASSMDLGGYEQYF	TGTGCCAGTAGTATGGATCTAGGGGGCTACGAGCAGTACTTC
TRBD2	TRBV9	.	TRBJ2-3	16	CASSVGPAGGSDTQYF	TGTGCCAGCAGCGTAGGTCCAGCGGGAGGGTCGGATACGCAGTATTTT
.	TRBV6-5	few	TRBJ1-2	12	CASSRGVKGYTF	TGTGCCAGCAGTCGCGGGGTGAAGGGCTACACCTTC
.	TRBV30	.	TRBJ1-5	13	CAWGRGAGQPQHF	TGTGCCTGGGGCAGGGGAGCGGGTCAGCCCCAGCATTTT
TRBD1	TRBV19	.	TRBJ1-2	17	CASSIEWSDRVIYGYTF	TGTGCCAGTAGTATAGAGTGGAGTGACAGGGTAATTTATGGCTACACCTTC
.	TRBV5-1	.	TRBJ1-5	13	CASSPDPNQPQHF	TGCGCCAGCAGCCCTGACCCCAATCAGCCCCAGCATTTT
.	TRBV12-5	once	TRBJ2-5	14	CASGLVVLGETQYF	TGTGCTAGTGGTTTGGTAGTCCTGGGGGAGACCCAGTACTTC
.	TRBV9	.	TRBJ1-2	12	CASSPDKYGYTF	TGTGCCAGCAGCCCCGACAAATATGGCTACACCTTC
TRBD2	TRBV4-1	.	TRBJ2-1	16	CASSQEGLAGGSEQFF	TGCGCCAGCAGCCAAGAGGGACTAGCGGGGGGGTCTGAGCAGTTCTTC
.	TRBV7-6	once	TRBJ1-3	12	CASSPGGNTIYF	TGTGCCAGCAGCCCCGGTGGAAACACCATATATTTT
.	TRBV28	once	TRBJ2-7	15	CASRQGTFDSYEQYF	TGTGCCAGCAGACAAGGGACTTTCGACTCCTACGAGCAGTACTTC
.	TRBV30	.	TRBJ1-2	11	CARGGDFGYTF	TGTGCCCGGGGGGGGGACTTTGGCTACACCTTC
TRBD2	TRBV18	once	TRBJ2-1	15	CASSPLRGEGDEQFF	TGTGCCAGCTCACCCTTACGCGGGGAGGGCGATGAGCAGTTCTTC
.	TRBV27	.	TRBJ2-5	14	CASSGQGFGETQYF	TGTGCCAGCAGTGGCCAGGGTTTTGGAGAGACCCAGTACTTC
.	TRBV5-4	many	TRBJ1-1	13	CASSLSGGTEAFF	TGTGCCAGCAGCTTGTCGGGGGGGACTGAAGCTTTCTTT
.	TRBV5-6	.	TRBJ1-1	14	CASSLRGAYTEAFF	TGTGCCAGCAGCTTGAGGGGGGCTTACACTGAAGCTTTCTTT
.	TRBV27	.	TRBJ1-5	14	CASSDRAELKPQHF	TGTGCCAGCAGTGATCGGGCCGAGCTTAAGCCCCAGCATTTT
.	TRBV9	.	TRBJ2-7	14	CASSVAEGPYEQYF	TGTGCCAGCAGCGTAGCCGAGGGGCCCTACGAGCAGTACTTC
TRBD2	TRBV11-2	.	TRBJ2-1	16	CASSPRTSGAYNEQFF	TGTGCCAGCAGCCCCCGGACTAGTGGGGCCTACAATGAGCAGTTCTTC
.	TRBV7-2	once	TRBJ2-3	13	CASSWGGSDTQYF	TGTGCCAGCAGCTGGGGGGGCTCGGATACGCAGTATTTT
TRBD2	TRBV28	few	TRBJ2-5	19	CASSLAGTSGRARRGAQYF	TGTGCCAGCAGTCTCGCCGGGACTAGCGGGAGGGCCCGGAGGGGGGCCCAGTACTTC
.	TRBV6-5	.	TRBJ1-5	12	CASSEAMGTQHF	TGTGCCAGCAGTGAAGCGATGGGTACCCAGCATTTT
.	TRBV18	.	TRBJ2-2	16	CASSQGFSLNTGELFF	TGTGCCAGCTCACAAGGGTTCTCCCTGAACACCGGGGAGCTGTTTTTT
TRBD2	TRBV5-4	once	TRBJ2-1	17	CASSPGTARGGLSEQFF	TGTGCCAGCAGCCCAGGGACCGCCCGGGGGGGCCTCAGTGAGCAGTTCTTC
.	TRBV19	medium-sized	TRBJ1-2	12	CASSIDRRGYTF	TGTGCCAGTAGTATAGATCGTAGAGGATACACCTTC
TRBD1	TRBV7-2	.	TRBJ1-1	15	CASSLAGQKNTEAFF	TGTGCCAGCAGCTTAGCGGGACAGAAGAACACTGAAGCTTTCTTT
TRBD2	TRBV30	once	TRBJ2-5	14	CAWSLAGVGETQYF	TGTGCCTGGAGTTTAGCGGGAGTAGGAGAGACCCAGTACTTC
.	TRBV6-1	.	TRBJ2-7	12	CASMTGVYEQYF	TGTGCCAGCATGACGGGAGTCTACGAGCAGTACTTC
TRBD1	TRBV6-6	.	TRBJ1-2	13	CASGQGANYGYTF	TGTGCCAGCGGACAGGGGGCGAACTATGGCTACACCTTC
.	TRBV30	once	TRBJ1-1	14	CAWSGAGGHTEAFF	TGTGCCTGGAGTGGGGCCGGGGGTCACACTGAAGCTTTCTTT
.	TRBV6-1	.	TRBJ2-3	14	CASSLGGGRDTQYF	TGTGCCAGCAGTTTGGGGGGGGGCCGGGATACGCAGTATTTT
.	TRBV15	.	TRBJ2-7	15	CATSRDGQGKYEQYF	TGTGCCACCAGCAGAGATGGGCAGGGGAAGTACGAGCAGTACTTC
.	TRBV11-3	once	TRBJ1-1	14	CASSPTGGSTEAFF	TGTGCCAGCAGCCCCACCGGGGGGTCCACTGAAGCTTTCTTT
TRBD2	TRBV7-3	few	TRBJ2-3	17	CASSLQTSGRFSDTQYF	TGTGCCAGCAGCCTGCAGACTAGCGGGAGGTTTTCAGATACGCAGTATTTT
.	TRBV6-5	.	TRBJ2-5	15	CASSTAGRGQETQYF	TGTGCCAGCAGCACGGCAGGCAGGGGCCAAGAGACCCAGTACTTC
.	TRBV29-1	.	TRBJ2-7	11	CSVWENYEQYF	TGCAGCGTTTGGGAGAACTACGAGCAGTACTTC
TRBD2	TRBV28	.	TRBJ2-7	15	CASSPGLAATYEQYF	TGTGCCAGCAGCCCCGGACTAGCGGCTACCTACGAGCAGTACTTC
.	TRBV14	.	TRBJ1-2	13	CASSPTRDYGYTF	TGTGCCAGCAGCCCAACACGGGACTATGGCTACACCTTC
.	TRBV7-3	.	TRBJ2-5	15	CASSSSGALGETQYF	TGTGCCAGCAGCTCCTCAGGGGCGCTGGGGGAGACCCAGTACTTC
.	TRBV21-1	.	TRBJ1-2	19	CASSKTLAGGPHWSYGYTF	TGTGCCAGCAGCAAAACTCTGGCAGGGGGCCCTCATTGGTCGTATGGCTACACCTTC
.	TRBV30	.	TRBJ1-2	13	CAWSQDGNYGYTF	TGTGCCTGGAGTCAGGACGGGAACTATGGCTACACCTTC
TRBD2	TRBV19	few	TRBJ2-2	15	CAGGTGLADTGELFF	TGTGCGGGGGGGACAGGACTAGCGGACACCGGGGAGCTGTTTTTT
.	TRBV7-8	once	TRBJ2-1	14	CASSRGRTYNEQFF	TGTGCCAGCAGCCGCGGACGGACCTACAATGAGCAGTTCTTC
TRBD2	TRBV9	.	TRBJ2-1	15	CASSARASGREEQFF	TGTGCCAGCAGCGCTCGGGCTAGCGGGAGAGAGGAACAGTTCTTC
.	TRBV7-2	.	TRBJ1-3	14	CASSPGGSGNTIYF	TGTGCCAGCAGCCCGGGGGGCTCTGGAAACACCATATATTTT
.	TRBV29-1	few	TRBJ2-5	12	CSVAWRRETQYF	TGCAGCGTCGCATGGCGGCGCGAGACCCAGTACTTC
.	TRBV18	.	TRBJ1-1	13	CASSPQGNTEAFF	TGTGCCAGCTCACCACAGGGTAACACTGAAGCTTTCTTT
TRBD2	TRBV6-1	.	TRBJ2-7	14	CASKKTSGIYEQYF	TGTGCCAGCAAGAAAACTAGCGGGATTTACGAGCAGTACTTC